The 8 T cell receptor beta chains reported below all come from one sample, sequenced in a study of blood T cell repertoires in COVID-19. Only in-frame clones appear in the TCRdb table, and some are missing; sequencing was by immunoSEQ multiplex PCR. The sample has a few hundred thousand clones, roughly 80% seen once. The sequenced sample was PBMCs or T cells enriched from blood (not recorded which). These receptors came from a man aged 50 to 60 who had recovered from COVID-19.

This clone was seen more than once but under ten times. The chain joins TRBV5-1 to TRBJ2-7; 7 nucleotides align to TRBD1. The CDR3 loop spans 15 amino acids. Germline assignment: CDR1 SGHRS and CDR2 YFSETQ. Trimming removed 0 bases from V and 0 bases from J; junction bases left unmatched: 3. The CDR3 coding sequence is TGCGCCAGCAGCTTGGCCACAGGGGCCTCCTACGAGCAGTACTTC. It encodes CASSLATGASYEQYF. Together with reference TRBV5-1 and TRBJ2-7, the CDR3 gives the full variable domain: KAGVTQTPRYLIKTRGQQVTLSCSPISGHRSVSWYQQTPGQGLQFLFEYFSETQRNKGNFPGRFSGRQFSNSRSEMNVSTLELGDSALYLCASSLATGASYEQYFGPGTRLTVT.

The chain carries TRBV4-1 and TRBJ1-6, with D tentatively TRBD1 (6 bases). V was trimmed by 0 bases and J by 0 bases, leaving 12 bases between them. The CDR3 extends over 18 amino acids. CDR1 and CDR2 (germline): MGHRA, YSYEKL. The CDR3 DNA follows: TGCGCCAGCAGCCAAGATCCAGCAGGGGCCTCCTATAATTCACCCCTCCACTTT. It yields the protein CASSQDPAGASYNSPLHF.

The chain carries TRBV21-1 and TRBJ2-5; the DNA was not compared with TRBD1, the D call given in the table. TRBV21-1 is deemed a pseudogene. CDR3 length: 15 amino acids. This CDR3 is CASNKRDRGQETQYF. The CDR3 nucleotides are TGTGCCAGCAACAAAAGGGACAGAGGACAAGAGACCCAGTACTTC.

V and J are TRBV7-2 and TRBJ2-3; TRBD2 matches 13 bases. The CDR3 sequence is 16 residues long. The V segment lost 4 bases and the J segment 4 bases; nucleotides outside the gene matches: 5. Germline CDR1 is SGHTA and CDR2 is FQGNSA. Written as DNA, the CDR3 is TGTGCCAGCAGCTGGTGGACTAGCGGGAGATCAGATACGCAGTATTTT. Its translation is CASSWWTSGRSDTQYF.

The chain is built from TRBV9 and TRBJ2-1; TRBD2 matches 9 bases. In germline, CDR1 is SGDLS, CDR2 YYNGEE. There are 16 residues in the CDR3. With 1 base clipped from V and 5 bases from J, the junction kept 7 bases outside the gene matches. The CDR3 reads CASSVRTAGGHNEQFF. The CDR3 nucleotides are TGTGCCAGCAGCGTAAGGACGGCGGGAGGGCACAATGAGCAGTTCTTC.

The V call is TRBV23-1, the J call TRBJ2-7; D is perhaps TRBD1 (6 bases). TRBV23-1 is assigned to the ORF class and has an uncertain function. V gave up 5 bases and J gave up 6 bases, with 20 bases separating them. The CDR3 is made up of 15 amino acids. CDR3 nucleotide sequence: TGCGCCAGCAGTGTACGGTACAGGGCACTGGGCGAGCAGTACTTC. Its translation is CASSVRYRALGEQYF.

The rearrangement joins TRBV5-1 to TRBJ2-2; TRBD2 agrees at 8 bases. V was pared by 3 bases and J by 1 base, with 5 bases of the junction left unmatched. Looked up from germline, CDR1 is SGHRS and CDR2 is YFSETQ. This CDR3 comprises 16 residues. The DNA for the CDR3 is TGCGCCAGCAGCTCACTGAGCGGGGGGAACACCGGGGAGCTGTTTTTT. Translated: CASSSLSGGNTGELFF.

The V and J genes are TRBV3-1 (or the pseudogene TRBV3-2) and TRBJ2-7, with 10 bases identical to TRBD2. Losses at the gene ends were 1 base for V and 3 bases for J; bases not matched to a gene: 3. The CDR3 runs 15 residues. Per the germline V gene, CDR1 is LGHDT and CDR2 is YNNKEL (reference sequence). DNA for the CDR3: TGTGCCAGCAGCCAAGGGTCTAGCGGGAGCTACGAGCAGTACTTC. Translating gives CASSQGSSGSYEQYF.